This is a list of T cell receptor beta chains from one sample in a study of graft-versus-host responses after intestinal transplantation. Profiled with immunoSEQ multiplex PCR; TCRdb holds only in-frame clones, not every one. Counted here are 8,000 to 13,000 clones, 36% occurring once; the ten biggest clones make up around 13%. The specimen comprised alloreactive CD8+ T cells from a mixed lymphocyte reaction culture, sampled before intestinal transplant. These receptors were collected from a human patient who received an intestinal transplant. Each CDR3 is given with its conserved first and last residue. D genes are given only for firm matches. Clone sizes are given selectively: once, few, many, or a class where the clone is expanded.

>TRBJ1-2|TRBV4-1|-|-
CAITPQGRNYGYTF
TGCGCCATCACCCCCCAGGGGCGTAACTATGGCTACACCTTC
>TRBJ1-5|TRBV28|-|TRBD1
CASIREGGQGSNQPQHF
TGTGCCAGCATCAGAGAGGGGGGACAGGGGAGCAATCAGCCCCAGCATTTT
>TRBJ2-3|TRBV28|-|TRBD2
CASSFNLGTLALAGPLRATDTQYF
TGTGCCAGCAGTTTTAATTTAGGGACGCTGGCGCTAGCGGGACCCCTGAGGGCCACAGATACGCAGTATTTT
>TRBJ2-2|TRBV6-5|-|TRBD2
CAIYSGGSGGELFF
TGTGCCATTTATAGCGGCGGGAGCGGCGGGGAGCTGTTTTTT
>TRBJ1-6|TRBV2|-|-
CASIPTASYNSPLHF
TGTGCCAGCATCCCGACAGCCTCCTATAATTCACCCCTCCACTTT
>TRBJ1-4|TRBV18|once|-
CASSPPPGIWGEKLFF
TGTGCCAGCTCACCACCGCCGGGAATTTGGGGTGAAAAACTGTTTTTT
>TRBJ2-5|TRBV9|few|TRBD1
CASSGHGQGEETQYF
TGTGCCAGCAGCGGACATGGACAGGGGGAAGAGACCCAGTACTTC
>TRBJ1-2|TRBV5-5|few|TRBD1
CASSLATHRDSYGYTF
TGTGCCAGCAGCTTGGCCACACATCGGGACAGCTATGGCTACACCTTC
>TRBJ1-2|TRBV28|-|-
CASSFIPGGDRRYGYTF
TGTGCCAGCAGTTTTATCCCGGGAGGTGATAGGAGGTATGGCTACACCTTC
>TRBJ2-7|TRBV11-3|-|TRBD1
CASRPGGSYEQYF
TGTGCCAGCAGACCAGGGGGATCCTACGAGCAGTACTTC
>TRBJ2-7|TRBV6-6|few|-
CASSYGQGIAEQYF
TGTGCCAGCAGTTACGGGCAGGGGATCGCCGAGCAGTACTTC
>TRBJ2-1|TRBV18|-|TRBD2
CASSHPGTSVYSYNEQFF
TGTGCCAGCTCACACCCCGGGACTAGCGTATACTCCTACAATGAGCAGTTCTTC
>TRBJ2-7|TRBV19|-|-
CASSSGLSYEQYF
TGTGCCAGTAGTAGCGGACTCTCCTACGAGCAGTACTTC
>TRBJ1-2|TRBV7-9|-|-
CASSLSTNGYTF
TGTGCCAGCAGCTTAAGTACTAATGGCTACACCTTC
>TRBJ2-1|TRBV7-8|-|-
CASSLRGAGERFF
TGTGCCAGCAGCTTACGGGGGGCGGGAGAGCGGTTCTTC
>TRBJ2-3|TRBV9|few|TRBD2
CASSVGTTTSTDTQYF
TGTGCCAGCAGCGTGGGGACTACTACTAGCACAGATACGCAGTATTTT
>TRBJ2-3|TRBV7-8|once|TRBD2
CASRHTSGGTDTQYF
TGTGCCAGCAGACATACTAGCGGGGGGACAGATACGCAGTATTTT
>TRBJ2-1|TRBV9|-|TRBD2
CASSSPSGGAGEQFF
TGTGCCAGCAGCTCGCCTAGCGGGGGGGCCGGGGAGCAGTTCTTC
>TRBJ2-7|TRBV6-5|-|TRBD1
CASSSPGQGLHEQYF
TGTGCCAGCAGTTCACCGGGACAGGGGCTCCACGAGCAGTACTTC
>TRBJ2-7|TRBV7-9|-|TRBD2
CASSPIAGGPAYEQYF
TGTGCCAGCAGCCCCATAGCGGGAGGGCCTGCCTACGAGCAGTACTTC
>TRBJ2-7|TRBV19|-|-
CASSTHLLAYEQYF
TGTGCCAGTAGTACACACCTCTTGGCCTACGAGCAGTACTTC
>TRBJ1-1|TRBV28|-|TRBD1
CASSLGQGATEAFF
TGTGCCAGCAGCCTCGGACAGGGGGCCACTGAAGCTTTCTTT
>TRBJ2-2|TRBV6-5|-|TRBD2
CASSYQAGGYTGELFF
TGTGCCAGCAGTTACCAGGCCGGGGGGTACACCGGGGAGCTGTTTTTT
>TRBJ2-7|TRBV5-1|-|TRBD2
CASSPDWGGSYEQYF
TGCGCCAGCAGCCCGGACTGGGGGGGCTCCTACGAGCAGTACTTC
>TRBJ1-2|TRBV4-1|medium-sized|-
CASSQEEQVAYGYTF
TGCGCCAGCAGCCAAGAGGAACAGGTCGCCTATGGCTACACCTTC
>TRBJ2-1|TRBV4-1|-|-
CASSPQASSYNEQFF
TGCGCCAGCAGCCCCCAGGCCAGCTCCTACAATGAGCAGTTCTTC
>TRBJ2-5|TRBV7-8|few|-
CASSLVSETQYF
TGTGCCAGCAGCTTAGTTAGCGAGACCCAGTACTTC
>TRBJ2-3|TRBV2|few|-
CASSETGGGTDTQYF
TGTGCCAGCTCCGAGACAGGTGGTGGCACAGATACGCAGTATTTT
>TRBJ2-7|TRBV10-3|-|-
CAISESEDRTTFYEQYF
TGTGCCATCAGTGAGTCGGAAGACAGGACCACCTTTTACGAGCAGTACTTC
>TRBJ2-1|TRBV6-6|once|TRBD2
CASGFGLADSYNEQFF
TGTGCCAGCGGTTTTGGACTAGCTGATTCCTACAATGAGCAGTTCTTC
>TRBJ2-7|TRBV13|-|-
CASSPASSYEQYF
TGTGCCAGCAGCCCTGCTTCGAGCTACGAGCAGTACTTC
>TRBJ2-7|TRBV29-1|few|-
CSVRGGSTYEQYF
TGCAGCGTTCGGGGTGGTTCGACCTACGAGCAGTACTTC
>TRBJ2-7|TRBV7-6|few|-
CASSLEAGSEQYF
TGTGCCAGCAGCTTAGAGGCCGGGAGCGAGCAGTACTTC
>TRBJ2-3|TRBV4-1|-|-
CASSQVARASTDTQYF
TGCGCCAGCAGCCAAGTTGCGCGCGCTAGCACAGATACGCAGTATTTT
>TRBJ2-7|TRBV6-1|-|-
CASSVTAAYEQYF
TGTGCCAGCAGTGTTACGGCGGCCTACGAGCAGTACTTC
>TRBJ2-1|TRBV5-4|-|TRBD1
CASSPVGQGYNEQFF
TGTGCCAGCAGCCCCGTGGGACAGGGTTACAATGAGCAGTTCTTC
>TRBJ1-5|TRBV4-1|-|-
CASSQEIGRLNQPQHF
TGCGCCAGCAGCCAAGAGATCGGCAGGTTAAATCAGCCCCAGCATTTT
>TRBJ2-5|TRBV7-7|-|TRBD2
CASSLGLAISETQYF
TGTGCTAGCAGCTTAGGACTAGCGATTTCGGAGACCCAGTACTTC
>TRBJ2-7|TRBV13|-|TRBD2
CASSLGPRGVRHYEQYF
TGTGCCAGCAGCTTAGGCCCACGGGGGGTCCGGCACTACGAGCAGTACTTC
>TRBJ1-2|TRBV28|few|-
CASSLSGGYTF
TGTGCCAGCAGTTTAAGCGGTGGCTACACCTTC
>TRBJ1-2|TRBV9|-|TRBD1
CASSSGTGGYGYTF
TGTGCCAGCAGCTCTGGGACAGGTGGCTATGGCTACACCTTC